The clone carrying this TCR beta chain was picked up a small number of times. V lost 4 bases, J lost 0 bases, and 12 bases lay in between. Germline V gene data show CDR1 as LGHNA and CDR2 as YSLEER. The CDR3 is made up of 15 amino acids. It was with unique molecular identifiers that the TCRbeta library was prepared. TCRdb re-derived calls from the PCR reads in MiXCR, one entry per CDR3 protein. The top ten clones hold around 4% of a sample with about 360,000 distinct CDR3 sequences, about an eighth of them seen once. The data stem from a study of T-cell reconstitution after alpha-beta-depleted transplantation in children.

The chain uses TRBV4-3 and TRBJ1-1; D might be TRBD1 (5 bases). This sequence originates from a human donor who donated a stem cell graft to a child with Fanconi anemia. The sequencing here drew on PBMCs, taken from the stem cell graft. The CDR3 loop is CASSLTGRVNTEAFF. The DNA for the CDR3 is TGCGCCAGCAGCCTAACGGGCAGGGTGAACACTGAAGCTTTCTTT.